Following are 14 T cell receptor beta chains from one sample sequenced in a study of early T cells in non-severe SARS-CoV-2 infection. MiXCR, applied by TCRdb to the 5' RACE reads, yields one record per CDR3 protein. The sample carries some 89,000 distinct CDR3 sequences, roughly 9.6% recorded once. The input for sequencing was whole blood, taken at baseline. The source of these receptors is an adult who was a healthcare worker with PCR-confirmed SARS-CoV-2 infection or an uninfected control (not recorded which).

At least ten counts were recorded for this clonotype. The chain employs TRBV7-7 and TRBJ2-5; 12 bases are shared with TRBD2. Trimming at V came to 5 bases and at J to 3 bases, leaving 1 base not matched to a gene. The CDR3 extends over 14 amino acids. Germline CDR1 reads SSHAT; CDR2 reads FNYEAQ (reference sequence). The CDR3 region is CASSRTSGEETQYF. The CDR3 DNA reads TGTGCCAGCAGCCGGACTAGCGGGGAAGAGACCCAGTACTTC.

This clonotype has just a few counts. The J gene is TRBJ2-5, the V gene TRBV7-6; 12 nucleotides align to TRBD2. The germline gives CDR1 SGHVS, CDR2 FNYEAQ. V dropped 0 bases and J dropped 5; count of bases not matched to a gene: 10. The CDR3 is made up of 18 amino acids. CDR3 bases: TGTGCCAGCAGCTTAGCCAGGTCCCCGGGACTAGCGGGCGAGACCCAGTACTTC. Its translation is CASSLARSPGLAGETQYF. Looking up the rest from reference TRBV7-6 and TRBJ2-5 gives the full variable domain: GAGVSQSPRYKVTKRGQDVALRCDPISGHVSLYWYRQALGQGPEFLTYFNYEAQQDKSGLPNDRFSAERPEGSISTLTIQRTEQRDSAMYRCASSLARSPGLAGETQYFGPGTRLLVL.

This clonotype was observed a handful of times. This chain connects TRBV7-2 to TRBJ1-1, with D perhaps matching TRBD1 (6 bases). V lost 6 bases and J 6 bases, leaving 14 bases between the germline ends. Looked up from germline, CDR1 is SGHTA and CDR2 is FQGNSA. The CDR3 is made up of 13 amino acids. CDR3 protein: CASRQTQGSEAFF. The CDR3 nucleotides read TGTGCCAGCAGGCAAACACAGGGATCTGAAGCTTTCTTT.

The chain is built from TRBV27 and TRBJ2-3, with 10 bases aligning to TRBD2. Germline V gives CDR1 MNHEY, CDR2 SMNVEV (reference sequence). The CDR3 runs 20 residues. Trimming removed 1 base from V and 0 bases from J; junction bases left unmatched: 13. The CDR3 nucleotides read TGTGCCAGCAGTTTATTCCCCCTAGCGGGAGTTGCGACTAGCACAGATACGCAGTATTTT. It encodes CASSLFPLAGVATSTDTQYF.

The chain employs TRBV3-1 and TRBJ2-1, with D hard to call. CDR3 length: 18 residues. Germline V lookup: CDR1 LGHDT, CDR2 YNNKEL (reference sequence). V was trimmed by 1 base and J by 7 bases, leaving 23 bases between them. As DNA, the CDR3 is TGTGCCAGCAGCCAAGTTCCCCCCCGGGTCCCAATCGATAATGAGCAGTTCTTC. Protein: CASSQVPPRVPIDNEQFF.

This clonotype was seen repeatedly, ten times or more. This chain joins TRBV30 and TRBJ1-3, with TRBD1 identical over 7 bases. Looked up from germline, CDR1 is GTSNPN and CDR2 is SVGIG (reference sequence). Trimming took 1 base from V and 0 from J; bases not matched to a gene: 6. This CDR3 has 16 residues. The CDR3: CAWSGDSSSSGNTIYF. CDR3 coding DNA: TGTGCCTGGAGTGGGGACAGCTCGAGCTCTGGAAACACCATATATTTT.

This clonotype showed up many times. This chain joins TRBV6-1 and TRBJ1-1; D remains unclear. This CDR3 is built from 14 residues. CDR1 is MNHNS and CDR2 is SASEGT in the germline V gene. With 2 bases removed from V and 0 bases from J, the gap between germline ends came to 7 bases. The CDR3 bases are TGTGCCAGCAGTGAACAGACCATGAACACTGAAGCTTTCTTT. Protein sequence: CASSEQTMNTEAFF.

This clonotype has at least ten counts. The V call is TRBV20-1, the J call TRBJ1-2, with D perhaps matching TRBD1 (5 bases). The CDR3 has 12 amino acids. V was pared by 4 bases and J by 4 bases, with 10 bases between. Germline CDR1 reads DFQATT; CDR2 reads SNEGSKA (reference sequence). The CDR3 nucleotides are TGCAGTGCTACCCAGGGAGCCTATGGCTACACCTTC. As protein: CSATQGAYGYTF.

In this sample, this clonotype turned up a few times. The chain links TRBV18 to TRBJ2-1; D tentatively fits TRBD1 or TRBD2 (5 bases each). Germline V gives CDR1 KGHSH, CDR2 LQKENI. This CDR3 is 18 amino acids long. V was cut by 3 bases and J by 8 bases, with 26 bases left in between. The CDR3 region has the DNA TGTGCCAGCTCACCCCAACAGCTCCGGGACGGCCTGAGTTATGAGCAGTTCTTC. Protein sequence: CASSPQQLRDGLSYEQFF.

This clonotype was counted ten times or more. The gene calls are TRBV29-1 and TRBJ2-2; TRBD1 is a possible D gene (6 bases). V lost 6 bases and J lost 0, with 11 bases in between. There are 14 residues in the CDR3. In germline, CDR1 is SQVTM, CDR2 ANQGSEA. The CDR3 spells CSVGTTPNTGELFF. DNA for the CDR3: TGCAGCGTCGGGACAACGCCGAACACCGGGGAGCTGTTTTTT.

This clonotype was counted many times. The chain is built from TRBV11-3 and TRBJ2-2; TRBD1 is a possible D gene (6 bases). Looked up from germline, CDR1 is SGHNT and CDR2 is YENEEA. With 1 base removed from V and 0 bases from J, the gap between germline ends came to 6 bases. The length of the CDR3 is 15 residues. The CDR3 DNA reads TGTGCCAGCAGCTTAGGACAGGCGAACACCGGGGAGCTGTTTTTT. Translated: CASSLGQANTGELFF.

The table lists this clonotype with many counts. V gene TRBV30 combines with J gene TRBJ1-1; the D gene is possibly TRBD1 (5 bases). Germline-derived CDR1 and CDR2 are GTSNPN and SVGIG (reference sequence). The V end was cut by 3 bases, the J end by 7 bases, with 12 bases between. The CDR3 is made up of 12 amino acids. For the CDR3, the DNA is TGTGCCTGGAGGCCCGGGGGGGTTGAAGCTTTCTTT. Amino acids: CAWRPGGVEAFF.

Regarding this clonotype: A much larger clone is a single base away; this may be a read error. The chain couples TRBV5-1 to TRBJ2-3, with D unclear. The CDR3 runs to 11 residues. Germline V gene data show CDR1 as SGHRS and CDR2 as YFSETQ. The CDR3 DNA reads TGCGTCAGCAGCGTCACAGATACGCAGTATTTT. This sequence encodes CVSSVTDTQYF. The full variable domain, completed using reference TRBV5-1 and TRBJ2-3, is KAGVTQTPRYLIKTRGQQVTLSCSPISGHRSVSWYQQTPGQGLQFLFEYFSETQRNKGNFPGRFSGRQFSNSRSEMNVSTLELGDSALYLCVSSVTDTQYFGPGTRLTVL.

This clonotype was picked up many times. The chain joins TRBV29-1 to TRBJ2-1; 7 bases line up with TRBD2. Germline-derived CDR1 and CDR2 are SQVTM and ANQGSEA. Losses at the gene ends were 0 bases for V and 7 bases for J; bases not matched to a gene: 6. The CDR3 consists of 14 residues. CDR3 nucleotide sequence: TGCAGCGTTGAAGATTACCCGGGAGGAAATGAGCAGTTCTTC. It codes for CSVEDYPGGNEQFF.